The 25 T cell receptor beta chains listed next were all sequenced from one sample in a study of PD-L1 blockade in urothelial cancer. Profiled with immunoSEQ multiplex PCR; TCRdb holds only in-frame clones, not every one. The table includes around 130,000 clones, around 84% detected once. The sample's time point: pretreatment peripheral blood. The sample in question was PBMCs, obtained around atezolizumab (anti-PD-L1) treatment. The receptors here all came from a man aged 45-60 years with urothelial cancer.

The chain links TRBV2 to TRBJ2-5; 9 bases are a match to TRBD2. Per germline, CDR1 SNHLY and CDR2 FYNNEI. With V trimmed by 0 bases and J by 10 bases, 15 bases remained unmatched. The CDR3 has 17 residues. The CDR3 is CASSEALPVLAGRSQYF. The CDR3 DNA is TGTGCCAGCAGTGAAGCGCTTCCCGTGCTAGCGGGGAGGAGCCAGTACTTC.

V is TRBV19 and J is TRBJ2-3; D is possibly TRBD1 (5 bases). Germline CDR1 reads LNHDA; CDR2 reads SQIVND (reference sequence). The CDR3 consists of 13 residues. Trimming took off 7 bases at V and 2 bases at J, with 10 bases between the two ends. The CDR3 DNA follows: TGTGCCAGTACCCAGGGAACCACAGATACGCAGTATTTT. Protein: CASTQGTTDTQYF.

The V and J genes are TRBV9 and TRBJ2-3; 10 nucleotides agree with TRBD2. CDR3 length: 15 residues. V trimming: 0 bases; J trimming: 6 bases; junction bases outside the gene matches: 4. Germline loops: CDR1 SGDLS, CDR2 YYNGEE. CDR3 protein: CASSVGTSGPDTQYF. The DNA of the CDR3 is TGTGCCAGCAGCGTAGGGACTAGCGGCCCCGATACGCAGTATTTT. Together with reference TRBV9 and TRBJ2-3, the CDR3 gives the full variable domain: DSGVTQTPKHLITATGQRVTLRCSPRSGDLSVYWYQQSLDQGLQFLIQYYNGEERAKGNILERFSAQQFPDLHSELNLSSLELGDSALYFCASSVGTSGPDTQYFGPGTRLTVL.

J is TRBJ1-6 and V is TRBV7-3; no reliable D call. The V gene's germline CDR1 is SGHTA and CDR2 FQGTGA. V was shortened by 1 base and J by 11 bases, with 9 bases between the two germline ends. CDR3 size: 13 residues. CDR3 amino acids: CASSLMAGTPLHF. In DNA, the CDR3 is TGTGCCAGCAGCTTAATGGCAGGAACACCCCTCCACTTT.

The CDR3 sequence: CASSEFLGTDRSYGYTF. As DNA, the CDR3 is TGTGCCAGCAGTGAATTTCTGGGCACGGACAGGAGCTATGGCTACACCTTC. V is TRBV25-1 and J is TRBJ1-2, with 7 bases identical to TRBD1. Trimming at V came to 1 base and at J to 4 bases, leaving 12 bases not matched to a gene. CDR1 MGHDK and CDR2 SYGVNS come from the germline V gene. This CDR3 is built from 17 residues.

The chain employs TRBV9 and TRBJ2-1; 10 positions agree with TRBD2. This CDR3 spans 14 amino acids. V shed 4 bases, J shed 7 bases, and the junction held 5 bases outside the gene matches. Germline lookup yields CDR1 SGDLS and CDR2 YYNGEE. Here the CDR3 DNA reads TGTGCCAGCAGCCGTCCTAGCGGGAGTAATGAGCAGTTCTTC. Amino acid sequence: CASSRPSGSNEQFF.

The CDR3 DNA is TGTGCCAGCAGCACCAGACAGGGCTACGAGCAGTACTTC. As protein: CASSTRQGYEQYF. V and J are TRBV7-9 and TRBJ2-7; 7 bases are shared with TRBD1. V lost 5 bases to trimming and J lost 3 bases; unmatched junction nucleotides: 4. CDR3 length: 13 amino acids. Germline V CDR1 and CDR2: SEHNR, FQNEAQ (reference sequence).

This chain links TRBV9 with TRBJ1-3; TRBD1 is a possible D gene (5 bases). Germline CDR1 is SGDLS and CDR2 is YYNGEE. The CDR3 contains 16 residues. Between the trimmed V and J ends, which lost 4 bases and 4 bases, there was a span of 18 bases. The CDR3 reads CASSSNWGGAGNTIYF. In DNA form, the CDR3 reads TGTGCCAGCAGCTCAAACTGGGGAGGGGCCGGAAACACCATATATTTT.

This chain connects TRBV28 to TRBJ2-7; TRBD2 aligns across 8 bases. Germline V gene data show CDR1 as MDHEN and CDR2 as SYDVKM. The V and J ends lost 7 bases and 3 bases, in that order; junction bases with no gene match: 8. This CDR3 is 14 amino acids long. This CDR3 is CASTVSGTSYEQYF. CDR3 DNA sequence: TGTGCCAGCACCGTATCCGGGACTAGCTACGAGCAGTACTTC.

The V and J genes are TRBV6-5 and TRBJ2-7; tentative D call: TRBD2 (6 bases). The germline V gene has CDR1 MNHEY and CDR2 SVGAGI. This CDR3 is built from 14 residues. Deletions cut 6 bases from V and 0 bases from J, with 12 bases between. The CDR3 loop reads CASRLTSLSYEQYF. CDR3 coding DNA: TGTGCCAGCAGATTAACTAGCCTCTCCTACGAGCAGTACTTC.

The chain carries TRBV27 and TRBJ1-2; D remains unclear. Trimming pared 3 bases from V and 7 bases from J, leaving 12 bases between. The germline gives CDR1 MNHEY, CDR2 SMNVEV (reference sequence). CDR3 length: 13 amino acids. This chain's CDR3 is CASSFRSGSGYTF. DNA of the CDR3: TGTGCCAGCAGTTTTCGGTCTGGGAGTGGCTACACCTTC.

The genes are TRBV28 and TRBJ2-1; 8 bases match TRBD2. The CDR3 spans 19 residues. CDR1 and CDR2 (germline): MDHEN, SYDVKM. V shed 10 bases, J shed 6 bases, and the junction held 26 bases outside the gene matches. The CDR3: CATNTASPRGRLARNEQFF. CDR3 coding DNA: TGTGCCACCAACACCGCGTCGCCCCGGGGCCGACTAGCGCGCAATGAGCAGTTCTTC.

This clone came up once. CDR3 sequence: CASSRGIGETQYF. The CDR3 nucleotides read TGTGCCAGCAGCAGGGGGATTGGAGAGACCCAGTACTTC. This chain connects TRBV6-1 to TRBJ2-5; 7 bases align to TRBD1. The germline CDR1 and CDR2 sequences are MNHNS and SASEGT. V gave up 6 bases and J gave up 4 bases; unmatched junction bases: 5. This CDR3 has 13 residues.

J is TRBJ2-3 and V is TRBV5-4; 14 bases agree with TRBD2. CDR3 size: 18 residues. The V and J ends lost 2 bases and 3 bases, in that order; junction bases with no gene match: 8. Germline CDR1 is SGHNT and CDR2 is YYREEE (reference sequence). The CDR3 nucleotides are TGTGCCAGCAGCTTTATTGGACTAGCGGGAGGATCTACAGATACGCAGTATTTT. As protein: CASSFIGLAGGSTDTQYF.

Note on this clone: Other DNA sequences in the sample encode the same CDR3. J is TRBJ2-3 and V is TRBV7-3; 8 nucleotides align to TRBD2. The CDR3 length is 15 residues. J lost 0 bases, V lost 5 bases, and 4 bases had no gene match. Germline assignment: CDR1 SGHTA and CDR2 FQGTGA. CDR3 sequence: CASSPSGGSTDTQYF. The CDR3 DNA sequence: TGTGCCAGCAGCCCGTCGGGAGGGAGCACAGATACGCAGTATTTT. Using reference TRBV7-3 and TRBJ2-3 for the parts outside the CDR3, the full variable domain is GAGVSQTPSNKVTEKGKYVELRCDPISGHTALYWYRQSLGQGPEFLIYFQGTGAADDSGLPNDRFFAVRPEGSVSTLKIQRTERGDSAVYLCASSPSGGSTDTQYFGPGTRLTVL.

The chain employs TRBV5-1 and TRBJ2-5; 8 bases align to TRBD2. The CDR3 is made up of 12 amino acids. With 5 bases clipped from V and 3 bases from J, the junction kept 0 bases outside the gene matches. Germline values: CDR1 SGHRS, CDR2 YFSETQ. The CDR3 protein is CASRTSEETQYF. The CDR3 DNA sequence: TGCGCCAGCAGGACTAGCGAAGAGACCCAGTACTTC.

V usage is TRBV2 and J usage is TRBJ1-2; TRBD1 agrees at 12 bases. Losses at the gene ends were 4 bases for V and 8 bases for J; bases not matched to a gene: 5. This CDR3 spans 14 amino acids. Germline V lookup: CDR1 SNHLY, CDR2 FYNNEI. The CDR3 sequence is CASSGDRGRGGYTF. CDR3 coding DNA: TGTGCCAGCAGTGGGGACAGGGGGCGAGGCGGCTACACCTTC. The full variable domain, with the rest looked up from reference TRBV2 and TRBJ1-2, is EPEVTQTPSHQVTQMGQEVILRCVPISNHLYFYWYRQILGQKVEFLVSFYNNEISEKSEIFDDQFSVERPDGSNFTLKIRSTKLEDSAMYFCASSGDRGRGGYTFGSGTRLTVV.

The genes are TRBV27 and TRBJ2-1; possibly TRBD2 for D (6 bases). Germline V gene sequence: CDR1 MNHEY, CDR2 SMNVEV (reference sequence). The CDR3 totals 15 residues. V was shortened by 3 bases and J by 4 bases, with 13 bases between the two germline ends. DNA for the CDR3: TGTGCCAGCAGTTTGCGGGGCTCGGTGTACAATGAGCAGTTCTTC. Residues: CASSLRGSVYNEQFF.

This clone was detected once. V and J are TRBV18 and TRBJ2-3, with 12 positions matching TRBD1. The CDR3 runs 17 residues. With 4 bases clipped from V and 5 bases from J, the junction kept 10 bases outside the gene matches. Germline V gene data show CDR1 as KGHSH and CDR2 as LQKENI. Here the CDR3 reads CASSLSGTGGLGDTQYF. The CDR3 DNA reads as TGTGCCAGCTCACTCTCCGGGACAGGGGGCTTGGGAGATACGCAGTATTTT.

This rearrangement joins TRBV28 to TRBJ2-5; 7 bases line up with TRBD1. Per the germline V gene, CDR1 is MDHEN and CDR2 is SYDVKM. V was pared by 5 bases and J by 6 bases, with 6 bases of the junction left unmatched. This CDR3 contains 13 residues. The CDR3 reads CASSLTGAQTQYF. In DNA form, the CDR3 reads TGTGCCAGCAGTCTAACAGGGGCACAGACCCAGTACTTC.

The chain recombines TRBV7-2 with TRBJ1-6, with 7 positions matching TRBD1. V lost 4 bases, J lost 6 bases, and 6 bases stayed unmatched. Looked up from germline, CDR1 is SGHTA and CDR2 is FQGNSA. This CDR3 region has 15 residues. The DNA for the CDR3 is TGTGCCAGCAGCTCGAGACAGGGCCGTAATTCACCCCTCCACTTT. Encoded protein: CASSSRQGRNSPLHF.

The chain is built from TRBV7-9 and TRBJ2-3; 8 nucleotides agree with TRBD2. The ends lost 5 bases at V and 1 base at J; junction bases unmatched: 5. CDR1 SEHNR and CDR2 FQNEAQ come from the germline V gene (reference sequence). This CDR3 region has 15 residues. This CDR3 is CASSISGIGTDTQYF. As DNA, the CDR3 is TGTGCCAGCAGCATTAGCGGGATCGGCACAGATACGCAGTATTTT. Complete variable domain (other parts from reference TRBV7-9 and TRBJ2-3): DTGVSQNPRHKITKRGQNVTFRCDPISEHNRLYWYRQTLGQGPEFLTYFQNEAQLEKSRLLSDRFSAERPKGSFSTLEIQRTEQGDSAMYLCASSISGIGTDTQYFGPGTRLTVL.

CDR3 in DNA: TGTGCCAGCAGATCCCTGACTAGCGGGAGGACAGATACGCAGTATTTT. This encodes CASRSLTSGRTDTQYF. The rearrangement joins TRBV6-6 to TRBJ2-3, with 13 bases lining up with TRBD2. The germline V gene has CDR1 MNHNY and CDR2 SVGAGI (reference sequence). CDR3 length: 16 amino acids. V shed 6 bases and J 3 bases; nucleotides not matched to a gene: 6.

The chain recombines TRBV30 with TRBJ2-2, with 9 bases fitting TRBD2. CDR1 is GTSNPN and CDR2 is SVGIG in the germline V gene (reference sequence). The ends lost 6 bases at V and 6 bases at J; junction bases unmatched: 11. The CDR3 has 15 amino acids. The CDR3 spells CACDAGLAVSGELFF. In DNA form, the CDR3 reads TGTGCCTGCGACGCGGGACTAGCCGTCTCCGGGGAGCTGTTTTTT.

This clone came up once. The chain couples TRBV30 to TRBJ1-2, with D tentatively TRBD1 (6 bases). The CDR3 has 10 amino acids. CDR1 GTSNPN and CDR2 SVGIG come from the germline V gene (reference sequence). V was clipped by 7 bases and J by 8 bases, with 11 bases between them. The CDR3 here is CASGRGGYTF. In DNA form, the CDR3 reads TGTGCCTCGGGGAGGGGGGGCTACACCTTC.